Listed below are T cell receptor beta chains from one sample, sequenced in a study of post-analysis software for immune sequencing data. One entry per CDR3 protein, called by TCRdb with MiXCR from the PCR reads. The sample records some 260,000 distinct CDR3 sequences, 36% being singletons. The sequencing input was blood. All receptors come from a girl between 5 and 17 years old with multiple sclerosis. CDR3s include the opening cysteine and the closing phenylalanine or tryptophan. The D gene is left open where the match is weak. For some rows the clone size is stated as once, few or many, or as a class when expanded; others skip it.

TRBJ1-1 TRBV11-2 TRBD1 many CASSPSTGMNTEAFF TGTGCCAGCAGCCCCTCGACAGGGATGAACACTGAAGCTTTCTTT
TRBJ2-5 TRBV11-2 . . CASSLGVYKQYF TGTGCCAGCAGCTTAGGCGTCTACAAGCAGTACTTC
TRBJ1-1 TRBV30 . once CAWSPEGPKGTEAFF TGTGCCTGGAGTCCCGAGGGACCCAAGGGCACTGAAGCTTTCTTT
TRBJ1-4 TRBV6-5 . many CASSPTVATNEKLFF TGTGCCAGCAGCCCCACCGTTGCAACTAATGAAAAACTGTTTTTT
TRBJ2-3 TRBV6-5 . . CASNEIRVRGTDTQYF TGTGCCAGCAACGAGATCCGGGTCCGGGGCACAGATACGCAGTATTTT
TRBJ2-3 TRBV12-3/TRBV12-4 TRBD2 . CASSSDSGRDTADTQYF TGTGCCAGCAGTTCCGATAGCGGGAGAGACACCGCAGATACGCAATATTTT
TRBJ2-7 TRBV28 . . CASSFVFRHPSSYEQYF TGTGCCAGCAGTTTTGTATTTCGGCACCCTTCTTCCTACGAGCAGTACTTC
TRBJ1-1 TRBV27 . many CASKSNTEAFF TGTGCCAGCAAGAGCAACACTGAAGCTTTCTTT
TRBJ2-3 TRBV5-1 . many CASSLNGKGPDTQYF TGCGCCAGCAGCTTGAACGGGAAAGGGCCAGATACGCAGTATTTT
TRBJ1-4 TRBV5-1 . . CASRPGQRNEKLFF TGCGCCAGCAGACCCGGACAGAGGAATGAAAAACTGTTTTTT
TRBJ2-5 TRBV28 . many CASNLGEQETQYF TGTGCCAGCAACCTCGGGGAACAAGAGACCCAGTACTTC
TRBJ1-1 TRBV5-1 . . CASSQAGVREDGTEAFF TGCGCCAGCAGCCAAGCCGGGGTGAGGGAGGATGGCACTGAAGCTTTCTTT
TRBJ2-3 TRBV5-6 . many CASSDGRTDTQYF TGTGCCAGCAGCGATGGGAGGACAGATACGCAGTATTTT
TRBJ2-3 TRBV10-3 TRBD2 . CTISGTSGAVPDTQYF TGTACCATTAGTGGGACTAGCGGGGCGGTCCCAGATACGCAGTATTTT
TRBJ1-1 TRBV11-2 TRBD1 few CASSLPRQGNTEAFF TGTGCCAGCAGCTTGCCCCGACAGGGGAACACTGAAGCTTTCTTT
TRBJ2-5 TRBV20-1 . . CSAYRVGKETQYF TGCAGTGCTTACAGGGTGGGAAAGGAGACCCAGTACTTC
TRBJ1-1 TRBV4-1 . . CASSQDFGELNTEAFF TGCGCCAGCAGCCAAGATTTTGGAGAACTGAACACTGAAGCTTTCTTT
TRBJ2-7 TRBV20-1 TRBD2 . CSARDPRLAGFTYEQYF TGCAGTGCTAGAGATCCCCGACTAGCGGGGTTCACATACGAGCAGTACTTC
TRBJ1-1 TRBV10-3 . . CAISGGAATEAFF TGTGCCATCAGTGGGGGGGCAGCCACTGAAGCTTTCTTT
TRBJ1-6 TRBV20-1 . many CSARTAGGVNSPLHF TGCAGTGCTAGGACCGCCGGGGGAGTGAATTCACCCCTCCACTTT
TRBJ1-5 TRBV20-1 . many CSATVGGQPQHF TGCAGTGCTACGGTGGGGGGTCAGCCCCAGCATTTT
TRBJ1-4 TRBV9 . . CASSVDGGDEKLFF TGTGCCAGCAGCGTAGACGGGGGCGATGAAAAACTGTTTTTT
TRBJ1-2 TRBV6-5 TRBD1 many CASSHTASTGVNGYTF TGTGCCAGCAGCCACACCGCGTCGACAGGGGTAAATGGCTACACCTTC
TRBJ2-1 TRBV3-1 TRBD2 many CASSQGEISGGTNNEQFF TGTGCCAGCAGCCAAGGGGAAATTAGCGGGGGAACTAACAATGAGCAGTTCTTC
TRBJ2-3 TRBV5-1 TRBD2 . CASSPNLAGGGQDTQYF TGCGCCAGCAGCCCGAACCTAGCGGGAGGAGGCCAAGATACGCAGTATTTT
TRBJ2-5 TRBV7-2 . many CASSRTPDRETQYF TGTGCCAGCAGTCGGACCCCCGATAGAGAGACCCAGTACTTC
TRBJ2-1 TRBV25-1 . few CASSETPPGPPIYNEQFF TGTGCCAGCAGTGAGACCCCGCCAGGGCCACCGATTTACAATGAGCAGTTCTTC
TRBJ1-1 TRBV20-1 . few CSASEGRSYTEAFF TGCAGTGCTAGTGAGGGGCGCAGCTACACTGAAGCTTTCTTT
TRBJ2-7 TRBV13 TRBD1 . CASSLDGTGPYEQYF TGTGCCAGCAGCTTAGACGGGACAGGGCCCTACGAGCAGTACTTC
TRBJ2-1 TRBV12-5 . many CASGGTNEQFF TGTGCTAGTGGGGGCACCAATGAGCAGTTCTTC
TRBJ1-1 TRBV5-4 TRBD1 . CASSPDHDRGRTEAFF TGTGCCAGCAGCCCCGACCATGACAGGGGGCGAACTGAAGCTTTCTTT
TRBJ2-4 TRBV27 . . CASSSTSLGNIQYF TGTGCCAGCAGTTCGACATCCCTAGGAAACATTCAGTACTTC
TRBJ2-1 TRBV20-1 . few CSAEQSSSYNEQFF TGCAGTGCGGAACAATCAAGCTCCTACAATGAGCAGTTCTTC
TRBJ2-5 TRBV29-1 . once CSVEVPTQETQYF TGCAGTGTTGAAGTCCCCACTCAAGAGACCCAGTACTTC
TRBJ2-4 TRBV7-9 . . CASSQRRGNIQYF TGTGCCAGCAGCCAACGCAGGGGTAACATTCAGTACTTC
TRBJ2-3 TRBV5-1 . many CASSLSSEDTQYF TGCGCCAGCAGCTTGTCTAGCGAAGATACGCAGTATTTT
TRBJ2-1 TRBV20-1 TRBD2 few CSARAGWAGGRYNEQFF TGCAGTGCTAGAGCTGGATGGGCGGGGGGGCGGTACAATGAGCAGTTCTTC
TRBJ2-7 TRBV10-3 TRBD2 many CAISDGLREGTEQYF TGTGCCATCAGTGATGGGCTGCGGGAGGGCACCGAGCAGTACTTC
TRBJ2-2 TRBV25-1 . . CARAPRGGELFF TGTGCCAGGGCCCCCCGGGGCGGGGAGCTGTTTTTT
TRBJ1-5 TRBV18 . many CASSPDSNQPQHF TGTGCCAGCAGTCCAGATAGCAATCAGCCCCAGCATTTT
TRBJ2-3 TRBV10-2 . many CASSESAGLFPDTQYF TGCGCCAGCAGTGAGAGCGCAGGGTTATTCCCAGATACGCAGTATTTT
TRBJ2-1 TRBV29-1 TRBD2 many CSGRAGGLNEQFF TGCAGCGGAAGAGCGGGGGGACTCAATGAGCAGTTCTTC
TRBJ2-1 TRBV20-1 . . CSAGRDAAGNEQFF TGCAGTGCCGGGCGGGATGCGGCCGGGAATGAGCAGTTCTTC
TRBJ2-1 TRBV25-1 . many CASRPPGGEQFF TGTGCCAGCAGGCCTCCGGGCGGCGAGCAGTTCTTC
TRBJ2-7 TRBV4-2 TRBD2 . CASSQGGGAGYEQYF TGTGCCAGCAGCCAAGGGGGAGGGGCGGGGTACGAGCAGTACTTC
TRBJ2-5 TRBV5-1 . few CASSFTGRDWDNEQYF TGCGCCAGCAGCTTCACGGGACGAGACTGGGACAATGAGCAGTACTTC